The 4 T cell receptor beta chains reported below all come from one sample, sequenced in a study of blood T cell repertoires in COVID-19. Only in-frame clones appear in the TCRdb table, and some are missing; sequencing was by immunoSEQ multiplex PCR. In the table there are about 320,000 clones, around 90% of which are singletons. Material: PBMCs or T cells enriched from blood (not recorded which). These receptors came from a man aged 60 to 69 who had recovered from COVID-19.

This clone was seen once. The J gene is TRBJ2-4, the V gene TRBV3-1 (or the pseudogene TRBV3-2); 8 bases align to TRBD2. CDR1 and CDR2 from the germline V gene are LGHDT and YNNKEL (reference sequence). V gave up 3 bases and J gave up 0 bases; unmatched junction bases: 7. The CDR3 sequence is 17 residues long. The CDR3 sequence: CASSHSLRGEAKNIQYF. CDR3 bases: TGTGCCAGCAGCCATAGTCTGCGGGGGGAAGCCAAAAACATTCAGTACTTC.

V is TRBV6-5 and J is TRBJ2-1; D gene ambiguous. Germline V CDR1 and CDR2: MNHEY, SVGAGI. The CDR3 sequence is 13 residues long. Deletions cut 7 bases from V and 4 bases from J, with 11 bases between. The CDR3 region has the DNA TGTGCCAGCACGGTTTCACCTTACAATGAGCAGTTCTTC. Protein product: CASTVSPYNEQFF.

V is TRBV5-1 and J is TRBJ1-6; tentatively, D is TRBD1 (5 bases). The CDR3 has 13 residues. Deletions cut 3 bases from V and 10 bases from J, with 11 bases between. Germline V gene lookup returns CDR1 SGHRS and CDR2 YFSETQ. The CDR3 nucleotides read TGCGCCAGCAGCTCAGACAGTTCCTCACCCCTCCACTTT. Translating it yields CASSSDSSSPLHF.

The gene calls are TRBV15 and TRBJ1-2, with TRBD1 identical over 8 bases. V was pared by 3 bases and J by 8 bases, with 2 bases of the junction left unmatched. This CDR3 is built from 12 residues. Germline V gene lookup returns CDR1 LNHNV and CDR2 YYDKDF (reference sequence). CDR3 amino acids: CATSRTGEGYTF. The CDR3 nucleotides are TGTGCCACCAGCAGGACAGGGGAAGGCTACACCTTC.